This TCR beta chain was obtained from a study of shared clonotypes between healthy human individuals. On the study more broadly: Plates per donor: three CD4 naive, three CD4 memory, two CD8 naive, one CD8 memory.

CD8 cells classed as naive were CD45RO-negative and positively selected for CCR7, excluding terminally differentiated effector memory CD45RA+ cells. Here immunoSEQ multiplex PCR was the method, and the copy in TCRdb shows in-frame clones only, minus some. The sample holds around 620,000 clones, around 96% seen once. Whole-study findings and limits: In the sorted subsets, rarefaction showed sequencing was incomplete despite large depth. Generation probabilities were higher for clonotypes shared across all four sorted-subset donors than for unshared ones.

Worth noting for this clone: Its cognate antigen is unknown.

The germline CDR1 and CDR2 sequences are LNHDA and SQIVND (reference sequence). The CDR3 spans 13 residues. Trimming removed 2 bases at V and 6 bases at J, with 9 bases between. The chain combines TRBV19 with TRBJ2-3; D not resolved. The sequenced material came from naive CD8+ T cells sorted from blood. The clonotype comes from a woman in her 30s in good health. CDR3 in DNA: TGTGCCAGTAGTATAATCTCCGGGGATACGCAGTATTTT. Encoded protein: CASSIISGDTQYF.